These 21 T cell receptor beta chains share one sample of origin, sequenced in a study of chemoradiotherapy in HPV16-positive cancers. Sequencing used immunoSEQ multiplex PCR; TCRdb keeps in-frame clones, though not all of them. The repertoire holds about 29,000 clones, with about 94% as singletons. Sample: blood, taken from a patient who underwent chemoradiotherapy. These receptors originate from a human donor with HPV-associated anogenital cancer.

This chain links TRBV6-6 with TRBJ2-1; D not resolved. Between the trimmed V and J ends, which lost 7 bases and 5 bases, there was a span of 6 bases. This CDR3 spans 11 amino acids. The germline V gene encodes CDR1 MNHNY and CDR2 SVGAGI (reference sequence). The CDR3 loop reads CASILHNEQFF. The CDR3 DNA follows: TGTGCCAGCATCCTCCACAATGAGCAGTTCTTC.

This clone was counted once. The rearrangement links TRBV4-2 to TRBJ1-4; 7 bases map to TRBD1. CDR3 size: 15 residues. The J segment lost 11 bases and the V segment lost 1 base, leaving 10 bases of the junction unmatched. Germline CDR1 reads LGHNA; CDR2 reads YNFKEQ. The CDR3 here is CASSQADKGAVKLFF. The CDR3 DNA reads TGTGCCAGCAGCCAAGCGGACAAGGGGGCGGTTAAACTGTTTTTT.

The chain carries TRBV11-3 and TRBJ2-5, with 11 bases identical to TRBD2. CDR1 is SGHNT and CDR2 is YENEEA in the germline V gene. The length of the CDR3 is 15 residues. Trimming cost V 5 bases and J 1 base; bases outside gene matches: 3. The CDR3 nucleotides read TGTGCCAGCAGCAGGGGACTAGCGGCCCAAGAGACCCAGTACTTC. Translation: CASSRGLAAQETQYF.

This chain connects TRBV10-3 to TRBJ2-3; the match to TRBD2 covers 10 bases. This CDR3 spans 13 amino acids. Germline trimming cut 8 bases from V and 3 bases from J; bases unmatched to any gene: 2. Germline CDR1 ENHRY, CDR2 SYGVKD. The CDR3: CAISGLATDTQYF. CDR3 DNA sequence: TGTGCCATCTCGGGACTAGCGACAGATACGCAGTATTTT.

V gene TRBV2 combines with J gene TRBJ1-2; D is ambiguous. The ends were cut back, 4 bases at V and 9 bases at J, with 15 bases in the middle. The V gene's germline CDR1 is SNHLY and CDR2 FYNNEI. There are 13 residues in the CDR3. The CDR3 bases are TGTGCCAGCAGTGTATCAGGTCGCCCAAGCTACACCTTC. Translation gives CASSVSGRPSYTF.

This clone came up a few times. This sequence joins TRBV7-9 and TRBJ2-7; 7 nucleotides match TRBD1. J gave up 1 base and V 5 bases, and 5 bases lay outside the gene matches. The CDR3 covers 14 residues. Germline loops: CDR1 SEHNR, CDR2 FQNEAQ (reference sequence). The CDR3 region has the DNA TGTGCCAGCAGCAAGGACAGGTTGTCCTACGAGCAGTACTTC. It codes for CASSKDRLSYEQYF.

The chain has TRBV28 and TRBJ2-3; 11 bases are a match to TRBD2. This CDR3 has 16 residues. Germline CDR1 MDHEN, CDR2 SYDVKM. The V segment lost 6 bases and the J segment 3 bases; nucleotides outside the gene matches: 8. CDR3 DNA sequence: TGTGCCAGCAGCTTTGGGCTAGCGGGAGGAACAGATACGCAGTATTTT. The encoded protein is CASSFGLAGGTDTQYF.

This clone was recorded only once. The gene calls are TRBV7-9 and TRBJ1-2; maybe TRBD1 (6 bases). This CDR3 has 16 amino acids. Per the germline V gene, CDR1 is SEHNR and CDR2 is FQNEAQ (reference sequence). V lost 1 base to trimming and J lost 4 bases, with 16 bases between them. As DNA, the CDR3 is TGTGCCAGCAGCTTAGATGGACAGACGAATACCTATGGCTACACCTTC. It codes for CASSLDGQTNTYGYTF.

This chain connects TRBV29-1 to TRBJ1-1; TRBD1 matches 8 bases. Trimming took 7 bases from V and 6 from J; bases not matched to a gene: 7. The CDR3 contains 12 residues. The germline V gene has CDR1 SQVTM and CDR2 ANQGSEA. In DNA form, the CDR3 reads TGCAGCGCTAGACAGGGGATCGCTGAAGCTTTCTTT. Protein sequence: CSARQGIAEAFF.

The rearrangement joins TRBV6-5 to TRBJ2-2; D uncertain. The CDR3 is 13 amino acids. Per germline, CDR1 MNHEY and CDR2 SVGAGI. V dropped 2 bases and J dropped 10 bases, with 11 bases sitting between them. This chain's CDR3 is CASSYQALEELFF. CDR3 bases: TGTGCCAGCAGTTACCAGGCCCTTGAGGAGCTGTTTTTT.

This sequence joins TRBV18 and TRBJ1-4, with 9 bases lining up with TRBD1. The trim removed 1 base at V and 7 bases at J, leaving 7 bases unmatched. CDR3 length: 16 amino acids. The germline V gene encodes CDR1 KGHSH and CDR2 LQKENI. The CDR3 here is CASSPLPGTGSEKLFF. CDR3 in DNA: TGTGCCAGCTCACCACTTCCCGGGACAGGGAGTGAAAAACTGTTTTTT.

The gene calls are TRBV6-5 and TRBJ2-7; the D gene is possibly TRBD2 (5 bases). The CDR3 loop spans 15 amino acids. Germline-derived CDR1 and CDR2 are MNHEY and SVGAGI. V was shortened by 0 bases and J by 1 base, with 10 bases between the two germline ends. The CDR3 here is CASSYSSGISYEQYF. The CDR3 bases are TGTGCCAGCAGTTACTCTTCGGGGATTTCCTACGAGCAGTACTTC.

The rearrangement joins TRBV19 to TRBJ1-5, with 10 bases that match TRBD1. CDR1 and CDR2 from the germline V gene are LNHDA and SQIVND (reference sequence). There are 15 residues in the CDR3. Trimming at V came to 6 bases and at J to 4 bases, leaving 6 bases not matched to a gene. CDR3 in amino acids: CASRWGTGANQPQHF. The CDR3 nucleotides read TGTGCCAGTAGATGGGGGACAGGGGCTAATCAGCCCCAGCATTTT.

The chain carries TRBV7-9 and TRBJ1-4, with D uncertain. The CDR3 consists of 12 residues. Germline assignment: CDR1 SEHNR and CDR2 FQNEAQ (reference sequence). V was cut by 5 bases and J by 4 bases, with 5 bases left in between. The CDR3 DNA reads TGTGCCAGCAGCCGCGATAATGAAAAACTGTTTTTT. Amino acid sequence: CASSRDNEKLFF.

The gene calls are TRBV18 and TRBJ2-2, with unresolved D. Looked up from germline, CDR1 is KGHSH and CDR2 is LQKENI. The V and J ends lost 2 bases and 3 bases respectively, with 10 bases between them. There are 15 residues in the CDR3. The CDR3 sequence is CASSPLAGYTGELFF. The CDR3, as DNA: TGTGCCAGCTCACCATTGGCAGGCTACACCGGGGAGCTGTTTTTT.

This rearrangement joins TRBV7-7 to TRBJ1-2, with D possibly matching TRBD1 (5 bases). The CDR3 has 15 amino acids. CDR1 and CDR2 from the germline V gene are SSHAT and FNYEAQ (reference sequence). Trimming pared 5 bases from V and 4 bases from J, leaving 17 bases between. The CDR3 loop reads CASSPIREGPYGYTF. The CDR3 DNA reads as TGTGCCAGCAGCCCCATCCGGGAGGGACCCTATGGCTACACCTTC.

The chain has TRBV6-1 and TRBJ1-3; unclear D gene. Trimming shortened V by 10 bases and J by 1 base, and 11 bases separated the two germline ends. The germline gives CDR1 MNHNS, CDR2 SASEGT. This CDR3 has 13 residues. CDR3 DNA: TGTGCCACCCTTCAGGAATCTGGAAACACCATATATTTT. As protein: CATLQESGNTIYF.

V gene TRBV5-1 combines with J gene TRBJ1-2; 7 bases map to TRBD1. Losses at the gene ends were 0 bases for V and 5 bases for J; bases not matched to a gene: 10. CDR3 size: 16 residues. Germline values: CDR1 SGHRS, CDR2 YFSETQ. CDR3 DNA sequence: TGCGCCAGCAGCTTGGGTGCTTCGACAGGGAAGTATGGCTACACCTTC. This encodes CASSLGASTGKYGYTF.

This clone has only one observation. The chain recombines TRBV7-3 with TRBJ2-3; D perhaps matches TRBD1 (5 bases). CDR1 is SGHTA and CDR2 is FQGTGA in the germline V gene. Trimming took off 1 base at V and 6 bases at J, with 11 bases between the two ends. The CDR3 loop spans 14 amino acids. CDR3 DNA: TGTGCCAGCAGCTTAAGTCAGGGATCGGATACGCAGTATTTT. Residues: CASSLSQGSDTQYF.

V is TRBV6-5 and J is TRBJ1-2; unclear D gene. The V gene's germline CDR1 is MNHEY and CDR2 SVGAGI. This CDR3 comprises 13 residues. The V gene lost 4 bases and the J gene lost 3 bases, with 9 bases spanning the gap. CDR3 nucleotide sequence: TGTGCCAGCAGTTTGGGCATATACTATGGCTACACCTTC. Protein product: CASSLGIYYGYTF.

The chain couples TRBV23-1 to TRBJ1-1; tentatively, D is TRBD1 (6 bases). Being an ORF, TRBV23-1 has a function that is uncertain. V was shortened by 0 bases and J by 3 bases, with 32 bases between the two germline ends. The CDR3 sequence is 22 residues long. This CDR3 reads CASSQSSPRSTGDSREDTEAFF. The CDR3 region has the DNA TGCGCCAGCAGTCAATCATCCCCACGCTCGACAGGCGACTCCCGAGAGGACACTGAAGCTTTCTTT.